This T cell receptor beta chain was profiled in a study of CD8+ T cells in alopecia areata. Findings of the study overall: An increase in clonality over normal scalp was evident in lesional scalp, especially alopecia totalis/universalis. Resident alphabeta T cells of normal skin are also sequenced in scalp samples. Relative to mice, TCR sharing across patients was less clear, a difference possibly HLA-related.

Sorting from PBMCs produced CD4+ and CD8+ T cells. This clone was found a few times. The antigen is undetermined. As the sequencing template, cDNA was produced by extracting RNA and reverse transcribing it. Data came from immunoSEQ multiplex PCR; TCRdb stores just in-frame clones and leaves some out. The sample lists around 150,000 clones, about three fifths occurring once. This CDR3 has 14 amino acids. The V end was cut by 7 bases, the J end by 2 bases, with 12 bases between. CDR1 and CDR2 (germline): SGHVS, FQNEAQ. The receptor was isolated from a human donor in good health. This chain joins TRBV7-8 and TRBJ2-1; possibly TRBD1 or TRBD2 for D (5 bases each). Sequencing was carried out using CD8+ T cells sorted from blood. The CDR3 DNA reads TGTGCCAGCAATCGTGGGACCCCCTACAATGAGCAGTTCTTC. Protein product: CASNRGTPYNEQFF.